This T cell receptor beta chain comes out of a study of T cells expressing NK-cell markers (TCRdb year 2020). A note on the overall study: In sorted CD3+CD56+NKG2C+, CD3+CD56+NKG2C- and CD3+CD56-NKG2C+ T-cell subsets from eight or nine donors, TCR beta-chain repertoires were profiled. The study sequenced eight donors, all healthy volunteers chosen at random: three men and five women. Libraries were sequenced as 2 x 150 bp reads on Illumina HiSeq 2000/2500, MiSeq or NextSeq. Among the eight sequenced donors, only one was HCMV-seronegative, while the other seven were HCMV-seropositive. Results and caveats for the whole study, not just this receptor: In 6 or 7 donors, the dominant CD3+CD56+NKG2C+ clonotypes ranked among the top 10 CD8+ clonotypes, making up roughly 1.0-7.0% of CD8+ T cells. Those dominant clonotypes were again the most abundant among CD3+CD56-NKG2C+ cells in a handful of donors, at about 25-60.1%. Whether the expanded NKG2C-expressing T cell clones were specific for HCMV antigens was left unclear.

Instrument on record: Illumina HiSeq 2000. The TCR beta cDNA libraries were made using 5'RACE template switching, a step that added both a universal primer site and unique molecular identifiers. cDNA synthesis was primed from the TCR beta constant segment, followed by two successive PCR amplification steps. In the authors' own workflow: MIGEC was used to demultiplex reads and group reads by UMI, and MiTCR was used to assemble and quantify clonotypes. To remove erroneous sequences, TCR cDNA sequences were retained only when supported by two or more reads. The tcR package was used for downstream repertoire analysis, and clonotypes were matched across fractions by CDR3 nucleotide sequence plus V segment. Antigen specificity was annotated against VDJdb with VDJmatch, allowing one amino acid substitution in CDR3. One entry per CDR3 protein sequence results from the TCRdb reprocessing of the reads, with DNA left out. The V and J calls, along with clone size, are taken from TCRdb and not from the paper's own processing. The sample table on file contains roughly 350,000 distinct CDR3 sequences. Of the sample, around 5.2% falls within the top ten clones.

There are 15 amino acids in the CDR3, from cysteine to phenylalanine inclusive. No DNA is recorded. CDR1 and CDR2, looked up from the germline V gene, are SGHVS and FQNEAQ. On this clonotype itself: Its binding antigen is unknown.

To determine HCMV serostatus, a commercial ELISA kit was used to detect HCMV-specific IgG in serum. Ficoll density gradient centrifugation was used to isolate peripheral blood mononuclear cells from blood. This receptor was identified in a man aged 18-75 years in good health. Sequences were obtained from blood T cells: a sorted CD56 or NKG2C T cell subset, CD4+ or CD8+ T cells, or bulk PBMC T cells (not recorded which). The chain joins TRBV7-8 to TRBJ1-1. The CDR3 protein sequence reads: CASSKRETRNTEAFF.